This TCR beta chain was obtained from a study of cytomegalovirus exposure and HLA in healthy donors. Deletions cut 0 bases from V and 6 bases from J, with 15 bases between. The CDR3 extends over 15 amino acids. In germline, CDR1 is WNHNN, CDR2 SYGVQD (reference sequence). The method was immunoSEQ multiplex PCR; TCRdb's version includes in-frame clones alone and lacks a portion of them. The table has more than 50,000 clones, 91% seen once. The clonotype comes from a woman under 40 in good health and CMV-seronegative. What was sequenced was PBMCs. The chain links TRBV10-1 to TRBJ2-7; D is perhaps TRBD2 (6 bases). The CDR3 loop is CASSESDASGVEQYF. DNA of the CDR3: TGCGCCAGCAGTGAGTCGGACGCATCGGGAGTCGAGCAGTACTTC.